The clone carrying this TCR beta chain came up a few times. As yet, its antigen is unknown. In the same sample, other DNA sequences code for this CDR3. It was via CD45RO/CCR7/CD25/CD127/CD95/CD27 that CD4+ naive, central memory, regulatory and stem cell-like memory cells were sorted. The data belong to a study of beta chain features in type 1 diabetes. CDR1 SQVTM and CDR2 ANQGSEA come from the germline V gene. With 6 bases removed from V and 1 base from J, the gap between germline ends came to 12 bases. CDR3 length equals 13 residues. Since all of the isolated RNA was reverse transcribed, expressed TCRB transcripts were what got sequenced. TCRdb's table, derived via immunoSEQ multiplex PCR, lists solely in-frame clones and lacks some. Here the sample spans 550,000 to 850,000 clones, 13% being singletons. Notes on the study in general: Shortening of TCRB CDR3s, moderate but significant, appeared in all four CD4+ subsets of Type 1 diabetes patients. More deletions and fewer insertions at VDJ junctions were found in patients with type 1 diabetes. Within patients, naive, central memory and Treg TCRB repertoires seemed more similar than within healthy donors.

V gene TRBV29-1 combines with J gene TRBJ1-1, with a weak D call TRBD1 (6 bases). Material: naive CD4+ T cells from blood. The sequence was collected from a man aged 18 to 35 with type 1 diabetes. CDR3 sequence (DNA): TGCAGCGTCGCTCAACAGGGGAACACTGAAGCTTTCTTT. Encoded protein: CSVAQQGNTEAFF.